This T cell receptor (beta chain) derives from a study of T cell responses to AZD1222 COVID-19 vaccine. Points from the study as a whole: The study identified only five to seven AZD1222 recipients as seropositive at baseline.

Of note for this clone: Its specificity is not known.

The V and J ends lost 0 bases and 11 bases respectively, with 14 bases between them. Germline V gives CDR1 MGHRA, CDR2 YSYEKL. This CDR3 is built from 15 residues. TCRdb's table, derived via immunoSEQ multiplex PCR, lists solely in-frame clones and lacks some. Altogether over 95,000 clones are present, approximately 90% being singletons, with the ten largest covering more than 10%. This sequence was found in an adult in good health. The material sequenced was peripheral blood, taken on day 0 of AZD1222 vaccination. This rearrangement joins TRBV4-1 to TRBJ2-6, with a tentative D call TRBD2 (5 bases). The CDR3 region is CASSQDGAEGHVLTF. The CDR3 nucleotides read TGCGCCAGCAGCCAAGATGGAGCCGAGGGTCACGTCCTGACTTTC.